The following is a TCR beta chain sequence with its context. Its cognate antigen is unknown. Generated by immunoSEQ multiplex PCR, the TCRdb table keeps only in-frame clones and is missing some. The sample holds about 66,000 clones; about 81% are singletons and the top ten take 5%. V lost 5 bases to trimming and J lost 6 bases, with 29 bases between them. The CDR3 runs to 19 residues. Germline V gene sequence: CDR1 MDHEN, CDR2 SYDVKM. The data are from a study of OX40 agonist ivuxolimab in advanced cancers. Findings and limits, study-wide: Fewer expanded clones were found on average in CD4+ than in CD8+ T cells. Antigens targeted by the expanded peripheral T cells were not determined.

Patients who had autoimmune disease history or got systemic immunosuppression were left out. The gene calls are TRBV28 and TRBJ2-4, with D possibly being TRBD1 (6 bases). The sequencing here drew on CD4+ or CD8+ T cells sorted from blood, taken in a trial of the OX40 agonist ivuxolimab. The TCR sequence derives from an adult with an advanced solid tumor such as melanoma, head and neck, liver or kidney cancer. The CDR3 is CASSTPRQDLGAHGNIQYF. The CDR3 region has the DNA TGTGCCAGCAGTACCCCACGACAGGATTTGGGGGCTCACGGAAACATTCAGTACTTC.